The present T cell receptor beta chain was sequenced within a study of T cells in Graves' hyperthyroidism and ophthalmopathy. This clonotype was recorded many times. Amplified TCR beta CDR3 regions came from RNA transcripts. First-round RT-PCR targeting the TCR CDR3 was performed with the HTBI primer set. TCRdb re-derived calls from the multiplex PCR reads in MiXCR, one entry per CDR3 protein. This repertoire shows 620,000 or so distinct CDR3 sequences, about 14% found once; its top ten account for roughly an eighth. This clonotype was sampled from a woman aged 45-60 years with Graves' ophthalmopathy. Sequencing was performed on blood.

The CDR3 sequence: CASSYRPGQGAPEAFF. The CDR3 nucleotides are TGTGCCAGCAGTTACAGACCGGGACAGGGGGCACCTGAAGCTTTCTTT. The chain recombines TRBV28 with TRBJ1-1, with 12 positions matching TRBD1. Germline CDR1 MDHEN, CDR2 SYDVKM. The CDR3 is made up of 16 amino acids. Trimming at V came to 4 bases and at J to 6 bases, leaving 9 bases not matched to a gene.